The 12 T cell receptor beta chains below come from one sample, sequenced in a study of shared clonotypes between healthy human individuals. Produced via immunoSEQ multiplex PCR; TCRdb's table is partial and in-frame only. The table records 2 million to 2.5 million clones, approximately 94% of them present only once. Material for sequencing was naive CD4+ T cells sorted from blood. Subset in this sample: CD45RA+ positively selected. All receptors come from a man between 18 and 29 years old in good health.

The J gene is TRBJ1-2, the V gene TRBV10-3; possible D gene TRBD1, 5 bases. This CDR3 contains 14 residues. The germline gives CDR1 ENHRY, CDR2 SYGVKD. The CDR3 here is CATSGTGSFYGYTF. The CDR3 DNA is TGTGCAACCAGTGGGACTGGTAGTTTCTATGGCTACACCTTC.

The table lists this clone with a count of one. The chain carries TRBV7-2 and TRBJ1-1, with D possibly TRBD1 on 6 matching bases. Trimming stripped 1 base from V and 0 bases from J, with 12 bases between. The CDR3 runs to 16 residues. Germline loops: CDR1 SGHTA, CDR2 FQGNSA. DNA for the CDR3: TGTGCCAGCAGCTTAGGCCAGGGGCGAATGAACACTGAAGCTTTCTTT. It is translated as CASSLGQGRMNTEAFF.

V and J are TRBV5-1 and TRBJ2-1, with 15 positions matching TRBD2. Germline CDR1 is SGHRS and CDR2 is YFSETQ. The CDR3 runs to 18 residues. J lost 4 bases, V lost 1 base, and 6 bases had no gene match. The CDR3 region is CASSLRTSGRAPYNEQFF. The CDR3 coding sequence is TGCGCCAGCAGCTTGAGGACTAGCGGGAGGGCCCCATACAATGAGCAGTTCTTC.

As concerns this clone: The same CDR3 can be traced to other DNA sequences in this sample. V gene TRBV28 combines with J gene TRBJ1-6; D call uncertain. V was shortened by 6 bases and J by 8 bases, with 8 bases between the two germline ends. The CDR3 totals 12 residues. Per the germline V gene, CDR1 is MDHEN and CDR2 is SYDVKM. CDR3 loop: CASSSPDSPLHF. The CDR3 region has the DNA TGTGCCAGCAGCTCCCCTGATTCACCCCTCCACTTT.

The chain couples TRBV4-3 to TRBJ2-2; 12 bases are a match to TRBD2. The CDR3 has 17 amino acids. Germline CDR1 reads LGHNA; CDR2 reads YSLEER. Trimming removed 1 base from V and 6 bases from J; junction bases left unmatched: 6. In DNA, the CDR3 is TGCGCCAGCAGCCAAGCGGGGCGACTAGCGGGAGCCGGGGAGCTGTTTTTT. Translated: CASSQAGRLAGAGELFF.

The CDR3 DNA sequence: TGTGCCAGCAGCTTCAGTCTAGCGGGATCTCCCGGGGAGCTGTTTTTT. The encoded protein is CASSFSLAGSPGELFF. The genes are TRBV7-9 and TRBJ2-2; 9 nucleotides line up with TRBD2. The V gene's germline CDR1 is SEHNR and CDR2 FQNEAQ (reference sequence). J lost 6 bases, V lost 3 bases, and 8 bases had no gene match. This CDR3 is 16 amino acids long.

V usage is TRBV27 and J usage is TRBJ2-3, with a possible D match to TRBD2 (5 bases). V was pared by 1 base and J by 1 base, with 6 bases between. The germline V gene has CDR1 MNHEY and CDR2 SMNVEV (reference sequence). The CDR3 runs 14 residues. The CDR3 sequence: CASSLYSGTDTQYF. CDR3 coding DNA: TGTGCCAGCAGTTTATATAGCGGCACAGATACGCAGTATTTT.

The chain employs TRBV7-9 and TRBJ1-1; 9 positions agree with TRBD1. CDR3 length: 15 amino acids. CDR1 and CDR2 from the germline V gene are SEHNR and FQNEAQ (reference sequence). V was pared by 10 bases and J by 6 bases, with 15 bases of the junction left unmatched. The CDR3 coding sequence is TGTGCCACCTCAGGGGGACAGGGAAAAATTGCTGAAGCTTTCTTT. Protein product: CATSGGQGKIAEAFF.

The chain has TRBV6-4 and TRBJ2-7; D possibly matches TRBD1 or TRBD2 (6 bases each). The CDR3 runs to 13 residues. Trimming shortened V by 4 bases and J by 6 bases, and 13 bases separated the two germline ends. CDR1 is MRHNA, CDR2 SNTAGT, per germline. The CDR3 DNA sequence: TGTGCCAGCAGTGCCAGGGGAGGTCTCGAGCAGTACTTC. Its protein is CASSARGGLEQYF.

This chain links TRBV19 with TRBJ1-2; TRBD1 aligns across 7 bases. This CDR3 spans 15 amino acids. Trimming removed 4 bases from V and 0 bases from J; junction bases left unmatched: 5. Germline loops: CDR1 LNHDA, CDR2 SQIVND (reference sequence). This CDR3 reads CASSTGGQANYGYTF. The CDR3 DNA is TGTGCCAGTAGTACCGGAGGACAGGCTAACTATGGCTACACCTTC.

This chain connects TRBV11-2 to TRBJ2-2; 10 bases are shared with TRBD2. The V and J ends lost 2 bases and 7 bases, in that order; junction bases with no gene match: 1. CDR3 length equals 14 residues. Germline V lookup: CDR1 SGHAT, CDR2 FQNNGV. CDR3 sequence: CASSLRLAGGELFF. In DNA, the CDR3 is TGTGCCAGCAGCTTACGACTAGCGGGCGGGGAGCTGTTTTTT.

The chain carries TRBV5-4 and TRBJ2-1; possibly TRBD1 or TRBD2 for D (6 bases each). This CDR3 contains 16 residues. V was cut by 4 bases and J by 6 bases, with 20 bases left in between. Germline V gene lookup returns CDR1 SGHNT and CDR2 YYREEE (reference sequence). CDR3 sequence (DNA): TGTGCCAGCAGCCGGAAGGGACCCCCGGGGGCCAATGAGCAGTTCTTC. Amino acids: CASSRKGPPGANEQFF. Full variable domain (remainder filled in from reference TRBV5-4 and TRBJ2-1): ETGVTQSPTHLIKTRGQQVTLRCSSQSGHNTVSWYQQALGQGPQFIFQYYREEENGRGNFPPRFSGLQFPNYSSELNVNALELDDSALYLCASSRKGPPGANEQFFGPGTRLTVL.